These T cell receptor beta chains were read from a single sample in a study of blood T cells in healthy people across ages. MiXCR, run by TCRdb on the 5' RACE reads, gives a single entry per CDR3 protein. The sample has about 810,000 distinct CDR3 sequences, approximately 35% seen once. Specimen: blood. Receptors were obtained from a man younger than 30 in good health. CDR3s include the opening cysteine and the closing phenylalanine or tryptophan. The D gene is left open where the match is weak. Clone size appears in some rows only: once, few, many, or a class for an expanded clone.

clone_size,d_call,v_call,j_call,cdr3_aa,cdr3_nt
few,NA,TRBV20-1,TRBJ1-5,CSASQGSNQPQHF,TGCAGTGCTTCCCAGGGGAGCAATCAGCCCCAGCATTTT
NA,TRBD1,TRBV12-3/TRBV12-4,TRBJ1-2,CASSVGDRGFGYTF,TGTGCCAGCAGCGTTGGGGACAGGGGGTTTGGCTACACCTTC
NA,TRBD1,TRBV6-2/TRBV6-3,TRBJ1-5,CASSSRGQLNQPQHF,TGTGCCAGCAGTTCCCGGGGACAGCTAAATCAGCCCCAGCATTTT
NA,NA,TRBV6-2/TRBV6-3,TRBJ2-7,CASRSRGPEQYF,TGTGCCAGCAGGTCTCGCGGGCCTGAGCAGTACTTC
many,NA,TRBV12-3/TRBV12-4,TRBJ2-7,CASSLSSGSEVYEQYF,TGTGCCAGCAGTTTATCCTCCGGATCTGAGGTTTACGAGCAGTACTTC
few,TRBD1,TRBV12-3/TRBV12-4,TRBJ1-1,CASSPQGRTEAFF,TGTGCCAGCAGTCCACAGGGGAGGACTGAAGCTTTCTTT
NA,NA,TRBV4-3,TRBJ2-2,CASSPLQGSAGELFF,TGCGCCAGCAGCCCCCTCCAGGGGTCCGCCGGGGAGCTGTTTTTT
few,NA,TRBV4-2,TRBJ1-1,CASRPRENTEAFF,TGTGCCAGCAGACCACGCGAGAACACTGAAGCTTTCTTT
once,TRBD2,TRBV4-1,TRBJ2-3,CASSPRRAGGSTDTQYF,TGCGCCAGCAGCCCCCGGCGAGCGGGAGGGAGCACAGATACGCAGTATTTT
few,NA,TRBV29-1,TRBJ2-2,CSAGQSNTGELFF,TGCAGCGCGGGACAATCGAACACCGGGGAGCTGTTTTTT
many,NA,TRBV20-1,TRBJ2-1,CSARGRTLHNEQFF,TGCAGTGCTAGGGGTCGGACTTTACACAATGAGCAGTTCTTC
few,TRBD2,TRBV20-1,TRBJ2-1,CSAPPGLAGGYNEQFF,TGCAGTGCTCCCCCGGGACTAGCGGGGGGCTACAATGAGCAGTTCTTC
many,TRBD1,TRBV5-1,TRBJ2-4,CASTGTGKNIQYF,TGCGCCAGCACGGGGACAGGGAAAAACATTCAGTACTTC
NA,NA,TRBV20-1,TRBJ2-5,CSARGAWGMSETQYF,TGCAGTGCTAGAGGAGCATGGGGTATGTCAGAGACCCAGTACTTC
many,NA,TRBV12-3/TRBV12-4,TRBJ2-3,CASGGEADTQYF,TGTGCCAGCGGGGGTGAGGCAGATACGCAGTATTTT
few,NA,TRBV3-1,TRBJ1-1,CASSQGGLNTEAFF,TGTGCCAGCAGCCAAGGGGGTCTGAACACTGAAGCTTTCTTT
NA,NA,TRBV9,TRBJ1-1,CASSVVKDTEAFF,TGTGCCAGCAGCGTAGTAAAGGACACTGAAGCTTTCTTT
few,TRBD1,TRBV12-3/TRBV12-4,TRBJ2-7,CASRYRGEYYEQYF,TGTGCCAGCAGGTACAGGGGGGAATACTACGAGCAGTACTTC
few,TRBD2,TRBV6-5,TRBJ2-5,CASSPKLADKETQYF,TGTGCCAGCAGCCCGAAACTAGCGGACAAAGAGACCCAGTACTTC
few,NA,TRBV5-1,TRBJ1-2,CASSSRTNYGYTF,TGCGCCAGCAGCTCACGGACAAACTATGGCTACACCTTC
NA,TRBD2,TRBV6-5,TRBJ2-3,CASSTHLAGDTDTQYF,TGTGCCAGCAGCACCCATCTGGCGGGGGACACAGATACGCAGTATTTT
NA,NA,TRBV12-3/TRBV12-4,TRBJ2-2,CASSIERLTGELFF,TGTGCCAGCAGTATAGAGCGACTAACCGGGGAGCTGTTTTTT
NA,TRBD2,TRBV27,TRBJ2-7,CASASGTSVPEQYF,TGTGCCAGCGCCTCCGGGACTAGCGTTCCCGAGCAGTACTTC
NA,TRBD1,TRBV20-1,TRBJ1-1,CSARPGQGRGAEAFF,TGCAGTGCTAGACCCGGACAGGGGAGAGGGGCTGAAGCTTTCTTT
NA,NA,TRBV15,TRBJ1-2,CATSRGRHGYTF,TGTGCCACCAGCAGGGGCAGGCATGGCTACACCTTC
many,NA,TRBV12-3/TRBV12-4,TRBJ2-7,CASSAYNEQYF,TGTGCCAGCAGCGCATACAATGAGCAGTACTTC
few,NA,TRBV4-1,TRBJ2-4,CASSQDRGLAKNIQYF,TGCGCCAGCAGCCAAGATCGGGGGCTAGCCAAAAACATTCAGTACTTC
NA,TRBD1,TRBV7-2,TRBJ2-1,CASSRGQGMYNEQFF,TGTGCCAGCAGCCGTGGACAGGGTATGTACAATGAGCAGTTCTTC
NA,NA,TRBV20-1,TRBJ2-5,CSARSGISVEETQYF,TGCAGTGCTAGATCCGGGATTAGCGTAGAAGAGACCCAGTACTTC
few,NA,TRBV12-3/TRBV12-4,TRBJ2-7,CASSFGGEASEQYF,TGTGCCAGCAGTTTCGGAGGGGAGGCGAGCGAGCAGTACTTC
NA,NA,TRBV24-1,TRBJ2-3,CATRTEWTPGTDTHYF,TGTGCCACCAGAACGGAGTGGACCCCCGGCACAGATACGCACTATTTT
NA,TRBD1,TRBV5-6,TRBJ1-2,CASSFGQGGDGYTF,TGTGCCAGCAGCTTCGGACAGGGTGGCGATGGCTACACCTTC
NA,NA,TRBV5-1,TRBJ1-6,CASSLAGMDSALHF,TGCGCCAGCAGCTTGGCCGGTATGGATTCAGCCCTCCACTTT
few,NA,TRBV5-1,TRBJ1-1,CASSLEPPKNTEAFF,TGCGCCAGCAGCTTGGAGCCCCCGAAGAACACTGAAGCTTTCTTT
few,TRBD1,TRBV7-9,TRBJ1-1,CASSSGGLAEAFF,TGTGCCAGCAGCTCAGGGGGGCTAGCTGAAGCTTTCTTT
NA,TRBD1,TRBV12-3/TRBV12-4,TRBJ1-3,CASSRTGDAGNTIYF,TGTGCCAGCAGTAGGACAGGGGATGCTGGAAACACCATATATTTT
few,NA,TRBV9,TRBJ2-5,CASSTQKGGEKETQYF,TGTGCCAGCAGCACCCAGAAAGGGGGGGAAAAAGAGACCCAGTACTTC
NA,NA,TRBV3-1,TRBJ1-1,CASSPRVVINTEAFF,TGTGCCAGCAGCCCCAGGGTGGTGATTAACACTGAAGCTTTCTTT
many,TRBD2,TRBV4-3,TRBJ2-1,CASSQDVIAGGLEQFF,TGCGCCAGCAGCCAAGATGTGATAGCGGGGGGCCTCGAGCAGTTCTTC
NA,NA,TRBV9,TRBJ2-3,CASSVVSSTDTQYF,TGTGCCAGCAGCGTAGTGTCAAGCACAGATACGCAGTATTTT
NA,NA,TRBV4-1,TRBJ1-2,CASSQNDRTWTPRNGYTF,TGCGCCAGCAGCCAAAACGACAGGACCTGGACTCCCAGAAATGGCTACACCTTC
few,NA,TRBV7-2,TRBJ2-3,CASSQSGTESTDTQYF,TGTGCCAGCAGTCAATCCGGGACGGAGAGCACAGATACGCAGTATTTT
few,NA,TRBV5-6,TRBJ1-1,CASSGRGGEDTEAFF,TGTGCCAGCAGCGGAAGGGGGGGAGAAGACACTGAAGCTTTCTTT
many,NA,TRBV4-1,TRBJ2-6,CASSQDWRGGANVLTF,TGCGCCAGCAGCCAAGATTGGCGGGGCGGGGCCAACGTCCTGACTTTC
many,TRBD1,TRBV5-5,TRBJ2-1,CASSSYGTAANEQFF,TGTGCCAGCAGCTCTTATGGGACAGCCGCCAATGAGCAGTTCTTC
NA,TRBD2,TRBV5-1,TRBJ2-1,CASSLAPETSGRPYNEQFF,TGCGCCAGCAGCTTGGCTCCCGAGACTAGCGGGAGACCCTACAATGAGCAGTTCTTC
few,NA,TRBV7-2,TRBJ2-7,CASSLDGTLDEQYF,TGTGCCAGCAGCTTAGATGGGACATTAGATGAGCAGTACTTC
NA,NA,TRBV20-1,TRBJ2-1,CSARDQGSTSAPYEQFF,TGCAGTGCTAGAGACCAGGGGAGCACTAGCGCTCCCTACGAGCAGTTCTTC
many,NA,TRBV20-1,TRBJ2-3,CSARELGTSTDTQYF,TGCAGTGCTAGAGAGTTGGGGACCAGCACAGATACGCAGTATTTT